Presented here are 2 T cell receptor beta chains from one specimen sequenced in a study of blood T cell repertoires in COVID-19. Assay used: immunoSEQ multiplex PCR; TCRdb lists only in-frame clones, some missing. The sample has 110,000 to 150,000 clones; approximately 80% are singletons. The sequencing input was peripheral blood. These receptors were taken from a woman aged 55-75 years with acute or convalescent COVID-19.

The chain links TRBV30 to TRBJ1-6; D remains unclear. The germline CDR1 and CDR2 sequences are GTSNPN and SVGIG (reference sequence). The CDR3 extends over 14 amino acids. Trimming took off 0 bases at V and 6 bases at J, with 9 bases between the two ends. The CDR3 protein is CAWSVFQVNSPLHF. The DNA for the CDR3 is TGTGCCTGGAGTGTTTTCCAGGTTAATTCACCCCTCCACTTT.

The gene calls are TRBV11-2 and TRBJ2-3, with 8 bases identical to TRBD1. Germline values: CDR1 SGHAT, CDR2 FQNNGV. Trimming took 0 bases from V and 5 from J; bases not matched to a gene: 4. There are 15 residues in the CDR3. The CDR3 bases are TGTGCCAGCAGCTTAGATCCCGGACAGGGAGATACGCAGTATTTT. Translated: CASSLDPGQGDTQYF.